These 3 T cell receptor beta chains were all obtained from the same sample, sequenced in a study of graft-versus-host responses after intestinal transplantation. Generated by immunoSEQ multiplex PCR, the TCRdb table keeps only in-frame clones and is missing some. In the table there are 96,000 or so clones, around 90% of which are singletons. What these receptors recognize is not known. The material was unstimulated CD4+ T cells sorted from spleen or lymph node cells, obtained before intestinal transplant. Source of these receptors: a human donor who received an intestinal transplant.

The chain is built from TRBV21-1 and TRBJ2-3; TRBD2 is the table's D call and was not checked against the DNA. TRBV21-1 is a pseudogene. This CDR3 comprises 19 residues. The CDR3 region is CASSKGPLWSGKGTDTQYF. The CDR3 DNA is TGTGCCAGCAGCAAAGGCCCCTTGTGGTCGGGGAAAGGCACAGATACGCAGTATTTT.

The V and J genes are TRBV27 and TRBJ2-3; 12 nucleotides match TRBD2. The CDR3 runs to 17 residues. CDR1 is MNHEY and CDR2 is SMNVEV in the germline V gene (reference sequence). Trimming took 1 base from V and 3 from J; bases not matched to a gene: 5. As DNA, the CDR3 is TGTGCCAGCAGTTTATGGCCTAGCGGGAGGGGTACAGATACGCAGTATTTT. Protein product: CASSLWPSGRGTDTQYF.

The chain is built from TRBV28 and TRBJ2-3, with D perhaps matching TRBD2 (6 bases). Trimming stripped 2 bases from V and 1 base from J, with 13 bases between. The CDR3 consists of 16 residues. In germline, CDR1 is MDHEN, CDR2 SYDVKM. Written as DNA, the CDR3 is TGTGCCAGCAGTTTACTAGCGACTCGCCGCACAGATACGCAGTATTTT. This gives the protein CASSLLATRRTDTQYF.